What follows are 10 T cell receptor beta chains derived from one specimen sequenced in a study of PD-L1 blockade in urothelial cancer. Documented time point: pretreatment peripheral blood. The protocol was immunoSEQ multiplex PCR, while the TCRdb copy is restricted to in-frame clones and leaves out a portion. The sample consists of approximately 90,000 clones, roughly 84% of them appearing once. The source was PBMCs, collected around atezolizumab (anti-PD-L1) treatment. These receptor sequences come from a man between 60 and 70 years old with urothelial cancer.

This rearrangement joins TRBV5-4 to TRBJ2-5, with 8 bases that match TRBD2. Losses at the gene ends were 4 bases for V and 2 bases for J; bases not matched to a gene: 13. The CDR3 covers 17 residues. Germline CDR1 reads SGHNT; CDR2 reads YYREEE (reference sequence). CDR3 nucleotide sequence: TGTGCCAGCAGCCCCCATGTATCGGGGGGGCCTCAAGAGACCCAGTACTTC. Amino acids: CASSPHVSGGPQETQYF.

The chain couples TRBV28 to TRBJ2-7; weak D call: TRBD2 (5 bases). The V end was cut by 3 bases, the J end by 2 bases, with 17 bases between. Germline V gene lookup returns CDR1 MDHEN and CDR2 SYDVKM. The CDR3 spans 16 residues. The CDR3 is CASSFVKREPPYEQYF. The DNA for the CDR3 is TGTGCCAGCAGTTTTGTAAAGAGGGAACCACCCTACGAGCAGTACTTC. The whole variable domain, filled in from reference TRBV28 and TRBJ2-7, reads DVKVTQSSRYLVKRTGEKVFLECVQDMDHENMFWYRQDPGLGLRLIYFSYDVKMKEKGDIPEGYSVSREKKERFSLILESASTNQTSMYLCASSFVKREPPYEQYFGPGTRLTVT.

A note on this clone: The sample carries other DNA sequences with the same CDR3. The rearrangement links TRBV19 to TRBJ1-2, with 7 nucleotides matching TRBD1. The CDR3 has 13 amino acids. V shed 3 bases, J shed 2 bases, and the junction held 0 bases outside the gene matches. Germline lookup yields CDR1 LNHDA and CDR2 SQIVND (reference sequence). DNA for the CDR3: TGTGCCAGTAGTATCAGGGGGAACTATGGCTACACCTTC. This codes for CASSIRGNYGYTF.

This chain connects TRBV4-1 to TRBJ2-7; D unresolved. Germline loops: CDR1 MGHRA, CDR2 YSYEKL. The V end was cut by 4 bases, the J end by 3 bases, with 10 bases between. This CDR3 is built from 13 residues. In nucleotides, the CDR3 is TGCGCCAGCAGCCCCTGGAGAGACTACGAGCAGTACTTC. Translated: CASSPWRDYEQYF.

The V gene is TRBV7-2, the J gene TRBJ2-5, with D possibly TRBD1 on 6 matching bases. V was shortened by 5 bases and J by 2 bases, with 15 bases between the two germline ends. CDR1 and CDR2 from the germline V gene are SGHTA and FQGNSA. This CDR3 region has 15 residues. The chain's CDR3 is CASSPGYRAQETQYF. The CDR3 DNA reads TGTGCCAGCAGCCCCGGTTACAGGGCGCAAGAGACCCAGTACTTC.

This chain links TRBV6-6 with TRBJ1-2; unclear D gene. CDR1 and CDR2 (germline): MNHNY, SVGAGI (reference sequence). This CDR3 is built from 12 residues. V gave up 5 bases and J gave up 4 bases, with 8 bases separating them. CDR3 residues: CASSLRGYGYTF. Here the CDR3 DNA reads TGTGCCAGCAGTCTCCGCGGCTATGGCTACACCTTC.

The V call is TRBV2, the J call TRBJ2-1, with TRBD2 as a possible D gene (5 bases). The CDR3 spans 15 residues. Trimming stripped 4 bases from V and 0 bases from J, with 10 bases between. CDR1 and CDR2 (germline): SNHLY, FYNNEI. CDR3 DNA sequence: TGTGCCAGCAGTGGGGAGCGGCTCTCCTACAATGAGCAGTTCTTC. It encodes CASSGERLSYNEQFF.

V usage is TRBV18 and J usage is TRBJ2-1; TRBD1 is a possible D gene (5 bases). CDR1 is KGHSH, CDR2 LQKENI, per germline. There are 13 residues in the CDR3. Between the trimmed V and J ends, which lost 4 bases and 8 bases, there was a span of 12 bases. The CDR3 is CASSLSRGDEQFF. In nucleotides, the CDR3 is TGTGCCAGCTCACTGTCTAGGGGCGATGAGCAGTTCTTC.

The chain combines TRBV27 with TRBJ1-5; D unresolved. Germline CDR1 is MNHEY and CDR2 is SMNVEV (reference sequence). The V end was cut by 2 bases, the J end by 7 bases, with 9 bases between. The CDR3 is made up of 13 amino acids. The CDR3 bases are TGTGCCAGCAGTTTACGGGTGAACCAGCCCCAGCATTTT. Its translation is CASSLRVNQPQHF.

The V call is TRBV10-3, the J call TRBJ2-3, with TRBD2 matching 7 bases. The CDR3 contains 15 residues. With 3 bases clipped from V and 3 bases from J, the junction kept 6 bases outside the gene matches. Germline assignment: CDR1 ENHRY and CDR2 SYGVKD. The chain's CDR3 is CAISEAGSQTDTQYF. In nucleotides, the CDR3 is TGTGCCATCAGTGAAGCGGGGTCCCAAACAGATACGCAGTATTTT.